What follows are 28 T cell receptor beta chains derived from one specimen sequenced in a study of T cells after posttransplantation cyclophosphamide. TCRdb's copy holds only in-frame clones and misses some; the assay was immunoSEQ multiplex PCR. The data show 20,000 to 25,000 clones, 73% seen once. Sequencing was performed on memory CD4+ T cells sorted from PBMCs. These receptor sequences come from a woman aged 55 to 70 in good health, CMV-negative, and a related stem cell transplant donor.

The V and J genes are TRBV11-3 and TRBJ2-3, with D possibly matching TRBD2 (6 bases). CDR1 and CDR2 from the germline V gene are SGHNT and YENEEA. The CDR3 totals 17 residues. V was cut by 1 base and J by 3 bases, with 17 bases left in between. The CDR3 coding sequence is TGTGCCAGCAGCTTAGGTGAGGGAGGAACGTGGACAGATACGCAGTATTTT. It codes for CASSLGEGGTWTDTQYF.

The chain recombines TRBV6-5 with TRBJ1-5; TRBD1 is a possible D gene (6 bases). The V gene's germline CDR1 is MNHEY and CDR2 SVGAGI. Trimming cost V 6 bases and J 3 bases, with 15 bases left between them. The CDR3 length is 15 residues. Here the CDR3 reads CASRPTGHFNQPQHF. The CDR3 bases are TGTGCCAGCAGACCCACAGGGCACTTCAATCAGCCCCAGCATTTT.

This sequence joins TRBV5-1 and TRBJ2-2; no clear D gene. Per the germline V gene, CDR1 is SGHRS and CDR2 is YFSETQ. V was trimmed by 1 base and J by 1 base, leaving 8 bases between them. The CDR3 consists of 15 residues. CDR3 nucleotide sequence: TGCGCCAGCAGCTTGCTCGGAGAGAACACCGGGGAGCTGTTTTTT. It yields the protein CASSLLGENTGELFF.

The CDR3 DNA follows: TGTGCCAGCAGCCAATTTCAAGGGGCAGGGGCCAACTATGGCTACACCTTC. The encoded protein is CASSQFQGAGANYGYTF. The genes are TRBV14 and TRBJ1-2, with D possibly TRBD1 on 6 matching bases. Germline V gene sequence: CDR1 SGHDN, CDR2 FVKESK. The CDR3 loop spans 17 amino acids. The V end lost 2 bases, the J end lost 2 bases, and 18 bases lay between the germline ends.

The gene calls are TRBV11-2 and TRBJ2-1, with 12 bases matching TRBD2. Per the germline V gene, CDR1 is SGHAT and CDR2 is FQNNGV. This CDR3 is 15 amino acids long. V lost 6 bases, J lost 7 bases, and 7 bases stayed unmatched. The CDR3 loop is CASRLLAGGRNEQFF. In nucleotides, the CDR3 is TGTGCCAGCAGGTTACTAGCGGGGGGTCGGAATGAGCAGTTCTTC.

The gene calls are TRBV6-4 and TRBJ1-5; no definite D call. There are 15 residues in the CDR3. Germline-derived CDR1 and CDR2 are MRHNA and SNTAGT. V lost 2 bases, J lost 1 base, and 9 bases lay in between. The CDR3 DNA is TGTGCCAGCAGTGACGTCTCAGGCAGCAATCAGCCCCAGCATTTT. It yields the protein CASSDVSGSNQPQHF.

The CDR3 DNA is TGCGCCAGCAGCCAAGATTGGCCGCCCCTCAACTATGGCTACACCTTC. This gives the protein CASSQDWPPLNYGYTF. The V and J genes are TRBV4-1 and TRBJ1-2; D unclear. The germline gives CDR1 MGHRA, CDR2 YSYEKL. The CDR3 covers 16 residues. Trimming took off 0 bases at V and 2 bases at J, with 13 bases between the two ends.

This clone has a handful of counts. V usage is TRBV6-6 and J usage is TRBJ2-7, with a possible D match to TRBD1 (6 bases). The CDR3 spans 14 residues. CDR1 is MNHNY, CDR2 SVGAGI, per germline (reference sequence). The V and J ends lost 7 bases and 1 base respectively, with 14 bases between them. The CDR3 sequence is CASTLTGPSYEQYF. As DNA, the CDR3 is TGTGCCAGCACCCTGACAGGTCCTTCCTACGAGCAGTACTTC.

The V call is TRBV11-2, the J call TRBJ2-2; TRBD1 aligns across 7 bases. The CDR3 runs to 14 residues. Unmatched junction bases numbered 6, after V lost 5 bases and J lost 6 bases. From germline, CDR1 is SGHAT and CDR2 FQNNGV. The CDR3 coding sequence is TGTGCCAGCAGCCAGGGGGACCGGGCCGGGGAGCTGTTTTTT. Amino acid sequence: CASSQGDRAGELFF.

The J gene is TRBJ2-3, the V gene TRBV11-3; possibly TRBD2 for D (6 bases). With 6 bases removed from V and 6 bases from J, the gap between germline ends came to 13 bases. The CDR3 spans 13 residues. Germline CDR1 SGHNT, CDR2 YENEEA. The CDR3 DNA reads TGTGCCAGCAGTTTGGAGGGACCCGATACGCAGTATTTT. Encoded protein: CASSLEGPDTQYF.

CDR3 residues: CASSSTSGRHTQYF. CDR3 coding DNA: TGTGCCAGCAGTTCGACTAGCGGGCGCCATACGCAGTATTTT. The rearrangement links TRBV6-6 to TRBJ2-3; 10 bases map to TRBD2. CDR1 is MNHNY and CDR2 is SVGAGI in the germline V gene (reference sequence). The CDR3 is 14 amino acids. Trimming at V came to 4 bases and at J to 7 bases, leaving 5 bases not matched to a gene.

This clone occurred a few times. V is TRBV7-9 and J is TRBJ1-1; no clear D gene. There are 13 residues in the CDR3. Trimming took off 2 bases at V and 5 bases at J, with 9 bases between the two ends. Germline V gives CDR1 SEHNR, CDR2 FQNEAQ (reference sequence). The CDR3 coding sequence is TGTGCCAGCAGCTTACAGACATCTACTGAAGCTTTCTTT. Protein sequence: CASSLQTSTEAFF.

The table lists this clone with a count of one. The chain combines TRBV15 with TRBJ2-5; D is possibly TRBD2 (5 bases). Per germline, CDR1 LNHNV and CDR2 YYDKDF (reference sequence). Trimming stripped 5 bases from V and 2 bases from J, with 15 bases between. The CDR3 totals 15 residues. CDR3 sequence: CATSALRVAQETQYF. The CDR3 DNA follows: TGTGCCACCAGCGCCCTGCGGGTTGCACAAGAGACCCAGTACTTC.

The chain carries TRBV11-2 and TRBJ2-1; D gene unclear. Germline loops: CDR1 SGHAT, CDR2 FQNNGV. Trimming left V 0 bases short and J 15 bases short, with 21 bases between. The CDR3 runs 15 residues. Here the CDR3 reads CASSLDRFGTKSAFF. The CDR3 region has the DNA TGTGCCAGCAGCTTAGATCGGTTCGGAACCAAAAGCGCGTTCTTC. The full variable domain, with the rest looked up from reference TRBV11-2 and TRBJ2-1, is EAGVAQSPRYKIIEKRQSVAFWCNPISGHATLYWYQQILGQGPKLLIQFQNNGVVDDSQLPKDRFSAERLKGVDSTLKIQPAKLEDSAVYLCASSLDRFGTKSAFFGPGTRLTVL.

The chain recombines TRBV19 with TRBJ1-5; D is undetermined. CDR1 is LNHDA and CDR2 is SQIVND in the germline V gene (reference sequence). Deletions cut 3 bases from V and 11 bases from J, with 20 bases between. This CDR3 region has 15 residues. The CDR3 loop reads CASSISGSPHETQHF. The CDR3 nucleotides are TGTGCCAGTAGTATTTCCGGGAGTCCCCACGAGACCCAGCATTTT. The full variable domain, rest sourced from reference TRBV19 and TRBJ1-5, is DGGITQSPKYLFRKEGQNVTLSCEQNLNHDAMYWYRQDPGQGLRLIYYSQIVNDFQKGDIAEGYSVSREKKESFPLTVTSAQKNPTAFYLCASSISGSPHETQHFGDGTRLSIL.

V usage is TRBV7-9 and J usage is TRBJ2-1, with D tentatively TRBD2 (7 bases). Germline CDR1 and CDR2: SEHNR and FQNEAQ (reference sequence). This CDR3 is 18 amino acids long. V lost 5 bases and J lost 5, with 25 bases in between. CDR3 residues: CASSGGAHEARTDNEQFF. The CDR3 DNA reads TGTGCCAGCAGCGGGGGGGCACATGAGGCCCGAACCGACAATGAGCAGTTCTTC.

CDR3 in amino acids: CASSYSTGYEQYF. The CDR3, as DNA: TGTGCCAGCAGTTACTCGACGGGGTACGAGCAGTACTTC. The chain couples TRBV6-5 to TRBJ2-7; a possible D gene is TRBD2 (5 bases). Germline CDR1 MNHEY, CDR2 SVGAGI. The CDR3 has 13 residues. The V gene lost 0 bases and the J gene lost 4 bases, with 7 bases spanning the gap.

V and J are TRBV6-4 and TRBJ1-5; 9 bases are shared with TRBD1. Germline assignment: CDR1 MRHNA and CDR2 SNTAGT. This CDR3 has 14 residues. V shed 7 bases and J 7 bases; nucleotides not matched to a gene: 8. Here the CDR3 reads CASTRGQGKQPQHF. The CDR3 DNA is TGTGCCAGCACCCGAGGACAGGGGAAACAGCCCCAGCATTTT.

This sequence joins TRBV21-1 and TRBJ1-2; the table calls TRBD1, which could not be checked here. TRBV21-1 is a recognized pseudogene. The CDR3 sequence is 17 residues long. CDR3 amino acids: CASSKHKRGRLAYGYTF. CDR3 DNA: TGTGCCAGCAGCAAACACAAAAGGGGCAGGCTCGCCTATGGCTACACCTTC.

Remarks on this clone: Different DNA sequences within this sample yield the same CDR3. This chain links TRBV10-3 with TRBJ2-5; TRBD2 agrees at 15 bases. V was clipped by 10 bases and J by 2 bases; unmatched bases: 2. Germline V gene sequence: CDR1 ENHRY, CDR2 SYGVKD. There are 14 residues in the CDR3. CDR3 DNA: TGTGCCACTGGGACTAGCGGGAGGCAAGAGACCCAGTACTTC. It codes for CATGTSGRQETQYF.

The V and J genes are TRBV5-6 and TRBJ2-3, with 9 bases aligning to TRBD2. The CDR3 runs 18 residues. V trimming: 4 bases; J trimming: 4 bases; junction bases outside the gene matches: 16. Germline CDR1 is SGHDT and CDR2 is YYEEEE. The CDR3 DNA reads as TGTGCCAGCAGCCCACCTACTCCTATAGCGGGGGTGCCAGATACGCAGTATTTT. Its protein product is CASSPPTPIAGVPDTQYF.

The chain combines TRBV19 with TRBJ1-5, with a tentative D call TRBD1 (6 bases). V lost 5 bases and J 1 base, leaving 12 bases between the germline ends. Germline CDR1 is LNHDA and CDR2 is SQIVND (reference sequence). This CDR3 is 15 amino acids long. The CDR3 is CASSLGQTSNQPQHF. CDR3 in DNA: TGTGCCAGTAGTCTAGGACAGACAAGCAATCAGCCCCAGCATTTT.

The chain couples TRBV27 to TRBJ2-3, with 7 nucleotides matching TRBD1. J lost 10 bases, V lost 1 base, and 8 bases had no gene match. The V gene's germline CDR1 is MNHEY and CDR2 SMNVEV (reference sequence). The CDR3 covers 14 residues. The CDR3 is CASSLLQGPAAQYF. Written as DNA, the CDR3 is TGTGCCAGCAGTTTATTACAGGGGCCCGCGGCGCAGTATTTT.

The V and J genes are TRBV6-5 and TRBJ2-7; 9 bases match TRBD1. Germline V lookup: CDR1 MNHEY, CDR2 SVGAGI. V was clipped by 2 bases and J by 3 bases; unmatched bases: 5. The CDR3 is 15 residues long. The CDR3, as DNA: TGTGCCAGCAGTTACGCGGACAGGGGAGGCTACGAGCAGTACTTC. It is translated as CASSYADRGGYEQYF.

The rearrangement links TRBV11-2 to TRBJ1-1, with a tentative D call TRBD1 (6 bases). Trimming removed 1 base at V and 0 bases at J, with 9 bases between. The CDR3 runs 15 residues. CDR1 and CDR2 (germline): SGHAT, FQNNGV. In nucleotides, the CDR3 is TGTGCCAGCAGCTTAGTGACAGGAATGAACACTGAAGCTTTCTTT. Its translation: CASSLVTGMNTEAFF.

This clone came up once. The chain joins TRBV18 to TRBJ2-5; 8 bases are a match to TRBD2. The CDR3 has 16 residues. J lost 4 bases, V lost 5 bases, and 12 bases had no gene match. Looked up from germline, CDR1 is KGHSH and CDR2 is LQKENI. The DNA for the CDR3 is TGTGCCAGCTCAGGACGGGGGGGCCGGATGGGAGAGACCCAGTACTTC. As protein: CASSGRGGRMGETQYF.

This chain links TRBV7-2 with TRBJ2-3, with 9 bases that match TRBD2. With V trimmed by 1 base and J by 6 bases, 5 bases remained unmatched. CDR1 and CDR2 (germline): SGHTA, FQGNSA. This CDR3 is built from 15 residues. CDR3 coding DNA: TGTGCCAGCAGCTTAGTGCGGGGGGGGCGGGATACGCAGTATTTT. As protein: CASSLVRGGRDTQYF.

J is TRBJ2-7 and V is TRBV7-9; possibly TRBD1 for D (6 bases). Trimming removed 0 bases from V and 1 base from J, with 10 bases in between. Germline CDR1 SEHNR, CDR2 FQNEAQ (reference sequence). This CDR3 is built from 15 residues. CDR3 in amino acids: CASSLAGARSYEQYF. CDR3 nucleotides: TGTGCCAGCAGCTTAGCGGGGGCTCGTTCCTACGAGCAGTACTTC. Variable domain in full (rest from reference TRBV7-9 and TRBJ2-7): DTGVSQNPRHKITKRGQNVTFRCDPISEHNRLYWYRQTLGQGPEFLTYFQNEAQLEKSRLLSDRFSAERPKGSFSTLEIQRTEQGDSAMYLCASSLAGARSYEQYFGPGTRLTVT.